This T cell receptor beta chain was identified in a study of blood T cell repertoires in COVID-19. About the study: COVID-19 samples from acute and convalescent phases originated in the United States, Italy and Spain.

Two negative PCRs, clearance, or symptom resolution characterized the recovered Cohort 3 donors. CDR3 size: 15 residues. V was pared by 1 base and J by 8 bases, with 14 bases between. Per germline, CDR1 MNHEY and CDR2 SMNVEV (reference sequence). Sequencing was performed with immunoSEQ multiplex PCR; in TCRdb, only in-frame clones are kept and a portion is missing. This sample carries around 380,000 clones, over 75% of them seen once, and the ten largest clones take under 1.5%. The sample consisted of PBMCs or T cells enriched from blood (not recorded which). This receptor was obtained from a man aged 25 to 45 who had recovered from COVID-19. The chain is built from TRBV27 and TRBJ1-4; D possibly corresponds to TRBD1 (5 bases). The DNA for the CDR3 is TGTGCCAGCAGTTTATTGGGGGGGGTGCGGGAAAAACTGTTTTTT. Translated, it gives CASSLLGGVREKLFF.